The clone carrying this TCR beta chain was picked up one time. These data belong to a study of blood T cell repertoires in COVID-19. Turning to the study itself: In each case, the material was cDNA or gDNA derived from T cells, B-cell-depleted T cells, or PBMCs.

The protocol was immunoSEQ multiplex PCR, while the TCRdb copy is restricted to in-frame clones and leaves out a portion. Here the sample spans 200,000 to 250,000 clones, about 86% being singletons. The CDR3 covers 13 residues. V lost 6 bases, J lost 5 bases, and 13 bases lay in between. Material for sequencing was peripheral blood. This rearrangement joins TRBV12-3 or TRBV12-4 to TRBJ2-5, with D possibly matching TRBD2 (5 bases). This TCR came from a man aged 60 to 69 who had recovered from COVID-19. The CDR3 loop is CASSPYLAETQYF. In DNA form, the CDR3 reads TGTGCCAGCAGCCCCTACCTAGCCGAGACCCAGTACTTC.